Listed below are T cell receptor beta chains from one sample, sequenced in a study of CD8 T cells in ankylosing spondylitis. TCRdb used MiXCR to reprocess the 5' RACE reads, holding one entry per CDR3 protein. The sample holds fewer than 130,000 distinct CDR3 sequences; 24% are singletons and the top ten take roughly an eighth. The sequenced material came from synovial fluid, either unsorted or a sorted T cell fraction (not recorded which). The source of these receptors is a male donor with ankylosing spondylitis. Each CDR3 is given with its conserved first and last residue. D genes are given only for firm matches. The listing skips clone size in some rows; elsewhere it reads once, few, many or a size class.

V	size	D	J	DNA	CDR3
TRBV27	many	.	TRBJ2-1	TGTGCCAGCAGTATTAGCGTTCCTAGGGGCAATGAGCAGTTCTTC	CASSISVPRGNEQFF
TRBV7-2	.	TRBD2	TRBJ2-7	TGTGCCAGCAGCTACGTAGCGGGTGAGACCTACGAGCAGTACTTC	CASSYVAGETYEQYF
TRBV19	few	.	TRBJ2-3	TGTGCCAGTAGTATTGAGAGGAGCACAGATACGCAGTATTTT	CASSIERSTDTQYF
TRBV5-6	few	TRBD1	TRBJ1-1	TGTGCCAGCAGAGCAGGGGGCGGGTTGAACACTGAAGCTTTCTTT	CASRAGGGLNTEAFF
TRBV30	.	TRBD2	TRBJ2-2	TGTGCCTGGAACCGAGGGAGGGTCACCGGGGAGCTGTTTTTT	CAWNRGRVTGELFF
TRBV29-1	many	.	TRBJ2-5	TGCAGCGTTGAACTGACTCCGAACAGGGAGTTCGAGACCCAGTACTTC	CSVELTPNREFETQYF
TRBV19	few	TRBD1	TRBJ2-1	TGTGCCAGTAGTATTCGGACAGGGGGCCCTGAGCAGTTCTTC	CASSIRTGGPEQFF
TRBV4-1	few	TRBD2	TRBJ2-2	TGCGCCAGCAGCCGCCGAAAAGAGGGACTAGCGGGAGGGCCGTCCACCGGGGAGCTGTTTTTT	CASSRRKEGLAGGPSTGELFF
TRBV3-1	few	TRBD1	TRBJ2-7	TGTGCCAGCAGCAGGGACAGCTTCTACGAGCAGTACTTC	CASSRDSFYEQYF
TRBV12-3/TRBV12-4	once	.	TRBJ1-4	TGTGCCAGCAGTCCCTTCACTAATGAAAAACTGTTTTTT	CASSPFTNEKLFF
TRBV5-6	.	TRBD1	TRBJ1-1	TGTGCCAGCAGGGGTTCTGGGACAGCGAACACTGAAGCTTTCTTT	CASRGSGTANTEAFF
TRBV5-1	many	.	TRBJ2-1	TGCGCCAGCAGCCGGGAGACAGGTTACAATGAGCAGTTCTTC	CASSRETGYNEQFF
TRBV3-1	few	TRBD2	TRBJ2-3	TGTGCCAGCAGCCAAGATAGCCGACTAGCGGGAGGGTACACAGATACGCAGTATTTT	CASSQDSRLAGGYTDTQYF
TRBV3-1	.	.	TRBJ2-2	TGTGCCAGCGATTCAAACACCGGGGAGCTGTTTTTT	CASDSNTGELFF
TRBV12-3/TRBV12-4	.	.	TRBJ1-5	TGTGCCAGCACCAAAGGAGGCCCTAGCAATCAGCCCCAGCATTTT	CASTKGGPSNQPQHF
TRBV7-8	few	.	TRBJ2-1	TGTGCCAGCAGCCCCACCGGGGCGTTCTCCTACAATGAGCAGTTCTTC	CASSPTGAFSYNEQFF
TRBV27	few	.	TRBJ2-1	TGTGCCAGCAGTTTAAGAGTAGGACGCTATGAGCAGTTCTTC	CASSLRVGRYEQFF
TRBV11-2	many	TRBD2	TRBJ2-1	TGTGCCAGCAGCCTCAGGACTAGCGGGATTGAGCAGTTCTTC	CASSLRTSGIEQFF
TRBV6-1	few	.	TRBJ2-5	TGTGCCAGCAGGAGGGCTTCTCAAGAGACCCAGTACTTC	CASRRASQETQYF
TRBV14	.	.	TRBJ1-2	TGTGCCAGCAGCGAAACAGGGTCCTATGGCTACACCTTC	CASSETGSYGYTF
TRBV5-5	.	.	TRBJ2-1	TGTGCCAGCAGCTTGGGGAGGGGAAACAATGAGCAGTTCTTC	CASSLGRGNNEQFF
TRBV12-3/TRBV12-4	.	.	TRBJ2-1	TGTGCCAGCAGTTTAGTAAACGACCCCTACAATGAGCAGTTCTTC	CASSLVNDPYNEQFF
TRBV5-1	.	TRBD1	TRBJ2-5	TGCGCCAGCAGATGGGACAGGGGGGCCGAGACCCAGTACTTC	CASRWDRGAETQYF
TRBV12-3/TRBV12-4	many	TRBD1	TRBJ1-5	TGTGCCAGCAGGGGGGACAGGGGATGGGATCAGCCCCAGCATTTT	CASRGDRGWDQPQHF
TRBV7-9	.	.	TRBJ2-5	TGTGCCAGCAGCTTAGGTCAGGGACTCAACAGGACCCAGTACTTC	CASSLGQGLNRTQYF
TRBV11-2	.	.	TRBJ2-1	TGTGCCAGCAGCTTAATAGGAAATGAGCAGTTCTTC	CASSLIGNEQFF
TRBV27	.	.	TRBJ2-5	TGTGCCAGCAGTTTAAGGATGACAACGCAAGGGGAGACCCAGTACTTC	CASSLRMTTQGETQYF
TRBV6-5	.	TRBD2	TRBJ2-7	TGTGCCAGCAGTTACACGACTAGCGGGGGTCACGAGCAGTACTTC	CASSYTTSGGHEQYF
TRBV11-2	few	.	TRBJ1-5	TGTGCCAGCAGCCAGGTGGATCAGCCCCAGCATTTT	CASSQVDQPQHF
TRBV19	.	.	TRBJ1-1	TGTGCCAGTAGTATAGATTGGGAGATGAACACTGAAGCTTTCTTT	CASSIDWEMNTEAFF
TRBV20-1	.	.	TRBJ1-2	TGCAGTGCTAGAGATAAGGCGGGCTATGGCTACACCTTC	CSARDKAGYGYTF
TRBV20-1	.	TRBD1	TRBJ2-7	TGCAGTGCAATCCGGGACAGGGTTGCTCACTTC	CSAIRDRVAHF
TRBV5-6	few	.	TRBJ2-3	TGTGCCAGCGGCCCAATGGGGGAGTCTGGCACAGATACGCAGTATTTT	CASGPMGESGTDTQYF
TRBV3-1	.	.	TRBJ1-2	TGTGCCAGCAGCCTCGGACAGTCTAACTATGGCTACACCTTC	CASSLGQSNYGYTF
TRBV12-3/TRBV12-4	many	.	TRBJ2-1	TGTGCCAGCATTCATACCGGACGGGATGAGCAGTTCTTC	CASIHTGRDEQFF
TRBV20-1	.	TRBD2	TRBJ2-1	TGCAGTGCTCGGAACACGCTAGCGGGAGTAGTGAATGAGCAGTTCTTC	CSARNTLAGVVNEQFF
TRBV20-1	.	.	TRBJ2-3	TGCAGTGCTAGAGATCGGCCCTCCCGCACAGATACGCAGTATTTT	CSARDRPSRTDTQYF
TRBV5-5	many	.	TRBJ1-1	TGTGCCAGCAGCTTGGCCTATCGGGGCAGCCGGGCCACTGAAGCTTTCTTT	CASSLAYRGSRATEAFF
TRBV10-2	few	.	TRBJ2-1	TGCGCCAGCAGTGAGATATCCGGGACCTACAATGAGCAGTTCTTC	CASSEISGTYNEQFF
TRBV19	many	.	TRBJ2-5	TGTGCCAGTAGTATAGGGAGGCTCTCAGAGACCCAGTACTTC	CASSIGRLSETQYF
TRBV20-1	.	.	TRBJ1-1	TGCAGTGTATGGACGGGCGCCTGGAACACTGAAGCTTTCTTT	CSVWTGAWNTEAFF
TRBV7-6	.	.	TRBJ2-7	TGTGCCAGCAGCGTCAGGACACCAACCTACGAGCAGTACTTC	CASSVRTPTYEQYF
TRBV20-1	.	.	TRBJ1-5	TGCAGTGCCATACGGGGCTACAATCAGCCCCAGCATTTT	CSAIRGYNQPQHF
TRBV5-1	few	TRBD2	TRBJ2-7	TGCGCCAGCAGCTTGGTAGCGGGAGGTACAGAGGAGCAGTACTTC	CASSLVAGGTEEQYF
TRBV29-1	.	TRBD2	TRBJ2-3	TGCAGCGTCGAGCAAGCGGGAGCTGCAGATACGCAGTATTTT	CSVEQAGAADTQYF
TRBV3-1	few	.	TRBJ2-1	TGTGCCAGCAGCCAAAGACGGATGGGCTCCTACAGGGCCCATGAGCAGTTCTTC	CASSQRRMGSYRAHEQFF
TRBV20-1	once	.	TRBJ2-7	TGCAGTGCTAGAGTGGGGTTGGAAGGCTACGAGCAGTACTTC	CSARVGLEGYEQYF
TRBV5-1	.	.	TRBJ1-3	TGCGCCAGCAGCTTGGGATCCTCGACTTGGTTCAACTCTGGAAACACCATATATTTT	CASSLGSSTWFNSGNTIYF
TRBV5-1	.	TRBD2	TRBJ2-3	TGCGCCAGCAGCTTCCGACACGGGACTAGCTTGATTAGCACAGATACGCAGTATTTT	CASSFRHGTSLISTDTQYF
TRBV10-1	.	.	TRBJ2-1	TGCGCCAGCAGTTCGTCTAGGCAAGTCCCAGCGCAGTTCTTC	CASSSSRQVPAQFF
TRBV12-3/TRBV12-4	.	TRBD2	TRBJ2-3	TGTGCCAGCAGTCCTCCATTTGCGGGACTAGCGGGGGAGCAGTATTTT	CASSPPFAGLAGEQYF
TRBV24-1	few	.	TRBJ2-1	TGTGCCACCAGTGATTTGAAGAGGGGCGTCAATGAGCAGTTCTTC	CATSDLKRGVNEQFF
TRBV20-1	few	.	TRBJ2-3	TGCAGTGCTAGGGACCCCTTCACAGATACGCAGTATTTT	CSARDPFTDTQYF